This T cell receptor (beta chain) is from a study of OX40 agonist ivuxolimab in advanced cancers. Per germline, CDR1 MNHNS and CDR2 SASEGT. The ends were cut back, 5 bases at V and 2 bases at J, with 8 bases in the middle. The CDR3 has 13 amino acids. Some clones are missing from TCRdb's copy, which holds only in-frame ones; the method was immunoSEQ multiplex PCR. This table holds 60,000 to 90,000 clones, roughly 80% found once. The sequenced sample was CD4+ or CD8+ T cells sorted from blood, obtained in a trial of the OX40 agonist ivuxolimab. The J gene is TRBJ2-3, the V gene TRBV6-1; no reliable D call. This receptor was taken from an adult with an advanced solid tumor such as melanoma, head and neck, liver or kidney cancer. Here the CDR3 reads CASSLRATDTQYF. The CDR3 bases are TGTGCCAGCAGTCTACGCGCCACAGATACGCAGTATTTT.